Included here is one T cell receptor (beta chain) sequence, with context. Its antigen is currently unknown. The sample belongs to a study of shared clonotypes between healthy human individuals. Overall study context: The donors, a couple of women and three men, were aged 18 to 49.

The CDR3 contains 15 residues. The germline gives CDR1 MNHEY, CDR2 SVGAGI. Germline trimming cut 3 bases from V and 2 bases from J; bases unmatched to any gene: 7. Around 32,000 T cell genomes, or roughly 180 ng DNA, went into the sorted-subset replicate PCRs. The method was immunoSEQ multiplex PCR; TCRdb's version includes in-frame clones alone and lacks a portion of them. The sample carries some 87,000 clones, around 68% recorded once. Study results and limitations: Estimated richness values were generally larger in naive subsets than in memory subsets. A handful of donors held approximately 5% of naive CD4 clonotypes in common.

Sequenced material: memory CD8+ T cells sorted from blood. The subset denotes: CD45RO+ cells pooled with CCR7-negative TemRA cells. V gene TRBV6-5 combines with J gene TRBJ2-7; 7 bases map to TRBD1. The TCR sequence derives from a man aged 30 to 45 in good health. As DNA, the CDR3 is TGTGCCAGCAGTTATTCCGGGACAGCGGCCTACGAGCAGTACTTC. It yields the protein CASSYSGTAAYEQYF.